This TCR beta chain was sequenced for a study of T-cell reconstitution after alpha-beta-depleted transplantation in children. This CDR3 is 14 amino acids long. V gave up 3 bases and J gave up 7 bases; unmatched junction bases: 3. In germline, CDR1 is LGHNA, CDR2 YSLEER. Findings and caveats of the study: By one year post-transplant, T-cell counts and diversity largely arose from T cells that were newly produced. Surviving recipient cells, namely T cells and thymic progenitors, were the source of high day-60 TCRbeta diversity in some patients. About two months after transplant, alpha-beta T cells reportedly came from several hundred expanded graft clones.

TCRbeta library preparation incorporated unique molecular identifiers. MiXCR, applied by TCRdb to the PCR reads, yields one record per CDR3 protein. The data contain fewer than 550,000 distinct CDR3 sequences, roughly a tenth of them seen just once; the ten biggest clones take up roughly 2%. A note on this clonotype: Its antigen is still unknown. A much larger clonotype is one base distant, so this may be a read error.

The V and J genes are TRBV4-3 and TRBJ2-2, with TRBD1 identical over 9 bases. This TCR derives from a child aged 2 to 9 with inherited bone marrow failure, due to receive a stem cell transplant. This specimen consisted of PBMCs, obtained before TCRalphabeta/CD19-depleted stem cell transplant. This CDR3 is CASSHGDRDGELFF. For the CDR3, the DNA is TGCGCCAGCAGCCATGGGGACAGGGACGGGGAGCTGTTTTTT.